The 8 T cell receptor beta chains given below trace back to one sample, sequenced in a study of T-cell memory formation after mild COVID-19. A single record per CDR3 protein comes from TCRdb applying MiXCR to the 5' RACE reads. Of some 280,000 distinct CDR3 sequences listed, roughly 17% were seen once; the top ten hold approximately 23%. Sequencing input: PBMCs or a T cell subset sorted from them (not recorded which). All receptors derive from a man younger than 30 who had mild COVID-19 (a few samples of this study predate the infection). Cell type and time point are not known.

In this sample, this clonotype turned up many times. CDR3 protein: CASSPGTSGGLTDTQYF. The CDR3 DNA follows: TGTGCCAGCAGCCCGGGGACTAGCGGGGGACTCACAGATACGCAGTATTTT. This chain links TRBV7-8 with TRBJ2-3; 14 bases align to TRBD2. CDR1 SGHVS and CDR2 FQNEAQ come from the germline V gene. The CDR3 spans 17 residues. V gave up 5 bases and J gave up 2 bases; unmatched junction bases: 6.

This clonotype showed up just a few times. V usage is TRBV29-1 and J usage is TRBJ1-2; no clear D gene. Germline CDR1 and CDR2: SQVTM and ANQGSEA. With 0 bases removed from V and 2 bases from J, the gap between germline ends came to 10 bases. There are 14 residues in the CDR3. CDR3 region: CSVEEGGANYGYTF. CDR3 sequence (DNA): TGCAGCGTTGAAGAAGGCGGTGCCAACTATGGCTACACCTTC.

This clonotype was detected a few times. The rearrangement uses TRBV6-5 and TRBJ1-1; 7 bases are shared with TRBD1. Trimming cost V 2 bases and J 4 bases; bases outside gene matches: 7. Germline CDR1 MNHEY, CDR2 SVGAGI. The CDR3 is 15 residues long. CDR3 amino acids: CASSYLGQPVTEAFF. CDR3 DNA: TGTGCCAGCAGTTACCTGGGACAGCCAGTCACTGAAGCTTTCTTT.

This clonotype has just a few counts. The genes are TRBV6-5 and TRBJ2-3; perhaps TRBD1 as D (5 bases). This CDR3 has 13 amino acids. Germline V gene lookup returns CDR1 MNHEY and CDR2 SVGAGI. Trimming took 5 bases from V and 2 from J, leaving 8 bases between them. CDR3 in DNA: TGTGCCAGCAGTCGCAGGGTCACAGATACGCAGTATTTT. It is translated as CASSRRVTDTQYF.

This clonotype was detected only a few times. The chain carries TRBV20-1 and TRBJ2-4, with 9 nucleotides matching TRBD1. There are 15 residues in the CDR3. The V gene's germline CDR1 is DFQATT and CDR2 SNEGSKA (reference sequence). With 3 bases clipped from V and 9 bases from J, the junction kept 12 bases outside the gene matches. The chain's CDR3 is CSASPVTGGRGIQYF. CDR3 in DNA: TGCAGTGCTAGTCCCGTGACAGGGGGAAGAGGCATTCAGTACTTC.

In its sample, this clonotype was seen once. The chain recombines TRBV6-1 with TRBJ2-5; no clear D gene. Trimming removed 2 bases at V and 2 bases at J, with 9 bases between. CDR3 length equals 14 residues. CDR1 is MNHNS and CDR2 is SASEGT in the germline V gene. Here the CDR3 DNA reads TGTGCCAGCAGTGAAAGTCTGGGGCAAGAGACCCAGTACTTC. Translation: CASSESLGQETQYF.

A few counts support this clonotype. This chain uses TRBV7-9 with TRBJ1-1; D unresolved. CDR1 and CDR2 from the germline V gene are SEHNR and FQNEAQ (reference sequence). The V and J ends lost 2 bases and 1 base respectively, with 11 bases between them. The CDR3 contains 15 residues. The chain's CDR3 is CASSLSTETNTEAFF. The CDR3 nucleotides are TGTGCCAGCAGCTTATCTACAGAAACGAACACTGAAGCTTTCTTT. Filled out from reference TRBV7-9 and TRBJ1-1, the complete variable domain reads DTGVSQNPRHKITKRGQNVTFRCDPISEHNRLYWYRQTLGQGPEFLTYFQNEAQLEKSRLLSDRFSAERPKGSFSTLEIQRTEQGDSAMYLCASSLSTETNTEAFFGQGTRLTVV.

DNA for the CDR3: TGCAGTGCTAGTCCTCGGAGGGGCAGGGAGGGAACCTACGAGCAGTACGTC. Protein product: CSASPRRGREGTYEQYV. The chain combines TRBV20-1 with TRBJ2-7; 7 bases line up with TRBD2. V gave up 3 bases and J gave up 2 bases; unmatched junction bases: 16. This CDR3 is 17 amino acids long. Germline V lookup: CDR1 DFQATT, CDR2 SNEGSKA (reference sequence).